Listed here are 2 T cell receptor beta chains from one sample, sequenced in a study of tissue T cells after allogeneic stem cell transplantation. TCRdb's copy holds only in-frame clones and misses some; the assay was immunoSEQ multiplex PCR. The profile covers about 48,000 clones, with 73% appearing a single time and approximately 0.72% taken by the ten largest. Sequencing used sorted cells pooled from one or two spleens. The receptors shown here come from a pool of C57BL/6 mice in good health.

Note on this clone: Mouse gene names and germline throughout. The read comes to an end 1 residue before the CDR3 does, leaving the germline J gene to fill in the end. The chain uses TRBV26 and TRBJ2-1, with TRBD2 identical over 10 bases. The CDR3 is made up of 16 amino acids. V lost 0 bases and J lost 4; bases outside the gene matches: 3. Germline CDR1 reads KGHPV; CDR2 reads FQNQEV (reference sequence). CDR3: CASSLSWDWGYAEQFF. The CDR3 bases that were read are TGTGCCAGCAGTCTGTCTTGGGACTGGGGATATGCTGAGCAGTTC.

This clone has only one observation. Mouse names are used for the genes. The sequenced part of the CDR3 DNA is TGTGCCAGCGGTGATGCGGACTGGGAAGACACCCAGTAC. Translating gives CASGDADWEDTQY. The whole CDR3 region reads CASGDADWEDTQYF. J is TRBJ2-5 and V is TRBV13-2; 8 bases align to TRBD2. The CDR3 is cut off 1 residue early in the read; its end comes from the germline J gene. Germline loops: CDR1 NNHNN, CDR2 SYGAGS (reference sequence). The CDR3 totals 14 residues. With V trimmed by 0 bases and J by 4 bases, 1 base remained unmatched.